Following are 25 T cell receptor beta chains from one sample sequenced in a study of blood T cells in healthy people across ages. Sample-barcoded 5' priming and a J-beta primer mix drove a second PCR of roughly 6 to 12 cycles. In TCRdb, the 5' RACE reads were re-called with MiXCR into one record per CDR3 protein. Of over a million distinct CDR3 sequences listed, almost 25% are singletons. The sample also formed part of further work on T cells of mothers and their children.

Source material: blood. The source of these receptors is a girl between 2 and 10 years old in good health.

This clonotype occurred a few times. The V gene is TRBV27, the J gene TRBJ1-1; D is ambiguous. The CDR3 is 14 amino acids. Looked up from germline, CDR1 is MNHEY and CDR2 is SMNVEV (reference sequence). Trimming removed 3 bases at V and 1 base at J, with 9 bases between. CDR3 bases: TGTGCCAGCAGTTTCGGCATCACGAACACTGAAGCTTTCTTT. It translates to CASSFGITNTEAFF.

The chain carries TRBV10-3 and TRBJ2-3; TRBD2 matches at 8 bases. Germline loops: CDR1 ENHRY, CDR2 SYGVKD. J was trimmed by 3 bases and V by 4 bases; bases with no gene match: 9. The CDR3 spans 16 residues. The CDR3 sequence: CAISASPGLGTDTQYF. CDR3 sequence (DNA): TGTGCCATCAGTGCTTCTCCGGGACTAGGAACAGATACGCAGTATTTT.

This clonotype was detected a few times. CDR3 nucleotide sequence: TGTGCCAGGAGGAGGGGGACAGGGGCCACTGAAGCTTTCTTT. Encoded protein: CARRRGTGATEAFF. The rearrangement links TRBV19 to TRBJ1-1, with TRBD1 matching over 10 bases. J gave up 4 bases and V 9 bases, and 8 bases lay outside the gene matches. The CDR3 sequence is 14 residues long. CDR1 and CDR2 (germline): LNHDA, SQIVND (reference sequence).

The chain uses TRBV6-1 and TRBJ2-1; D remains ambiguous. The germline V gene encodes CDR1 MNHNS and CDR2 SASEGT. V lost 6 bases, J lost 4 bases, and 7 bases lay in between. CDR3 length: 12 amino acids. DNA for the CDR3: TGTGCCAGCAGGCCGGTGTACAATGAGCAGTTCTTC. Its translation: CASRPVYNEQFF.

The CDR3 coding sequence is TGTGCCAGCAGCTTTTTCGGGACAGCTAAGATCAATTATGGCTACACCTTC. Protein: CASSFFGTAKINYGYTF. The V gene is TRBV7-6, the J gene TRBJ1-2; 7 bases align to TRBD1. CDR1 and CDR2 from the germline V gene are SGHVS and FNYEAQ. This CDR3 contains 17 residues. The junction had 15 bases not matched to a gene; V was cut back by 3 bases and J by 5 bases. The full variable domain, in which reference TRBV7-6 and TRBJ1-2 provide the parts outside the CDR3, is GAGVSQSPRYKVTKRGQDVALRCDPISGHVSLYWYRQALGQGPEFLTYFNYEAQQDKSGLPNDRFSAERPEGSISTLTIQRTEQRDSAMYRCASSFFGTAKINYGYTFGSGTRLTVV.

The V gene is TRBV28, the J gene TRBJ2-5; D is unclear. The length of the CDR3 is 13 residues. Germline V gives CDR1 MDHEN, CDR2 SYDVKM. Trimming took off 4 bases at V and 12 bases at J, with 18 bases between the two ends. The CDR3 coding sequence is TGTGCCAGCAGTTCTGGGCTTGGGTGGGCCAAGTACTTC. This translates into CASSSGLGWAKYF.

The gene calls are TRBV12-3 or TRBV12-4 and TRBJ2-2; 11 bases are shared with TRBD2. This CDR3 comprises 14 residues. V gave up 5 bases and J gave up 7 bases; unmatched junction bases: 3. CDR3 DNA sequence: TGTGCCAGCAGTCCACTAGCGGGGGTCGGGGAGCTGTTTTTT. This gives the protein CASSPLAGVGELFF.

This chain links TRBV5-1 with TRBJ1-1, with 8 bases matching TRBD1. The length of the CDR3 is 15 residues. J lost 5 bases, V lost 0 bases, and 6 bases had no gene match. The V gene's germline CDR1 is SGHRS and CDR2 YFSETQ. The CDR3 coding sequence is TGCGCCAGCAGCTTGGTGGCAGGGGGCGCGACTGAAGCTTTCTTT. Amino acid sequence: CASSLVAGGATEAFF.

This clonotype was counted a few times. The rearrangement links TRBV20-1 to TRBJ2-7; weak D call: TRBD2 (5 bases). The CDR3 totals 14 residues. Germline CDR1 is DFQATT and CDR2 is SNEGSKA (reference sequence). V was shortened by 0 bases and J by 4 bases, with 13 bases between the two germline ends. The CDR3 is CSAREEADQYEQYF. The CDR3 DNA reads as TGCAGTGCTAGAGAGGAGGCGGACCAATACGAGCAGTACTTC.

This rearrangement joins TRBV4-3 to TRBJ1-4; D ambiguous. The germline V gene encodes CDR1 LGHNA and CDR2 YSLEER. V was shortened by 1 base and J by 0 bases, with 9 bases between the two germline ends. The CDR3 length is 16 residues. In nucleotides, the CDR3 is TGCGCCAGCAGCCAAGGGATTTACGCAACTAATGAAAAACTGTTTTTT. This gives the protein CASSQGIYATNEKLFF.

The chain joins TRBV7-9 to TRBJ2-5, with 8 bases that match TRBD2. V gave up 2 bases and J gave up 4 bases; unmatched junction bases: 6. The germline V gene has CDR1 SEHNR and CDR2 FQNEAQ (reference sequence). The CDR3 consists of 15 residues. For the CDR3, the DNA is TGTGCCAGCAGCTTACTCGGGGGGGCCCGAGAGACCCAGTACTTC. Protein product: CASSLLGGARETQYF.

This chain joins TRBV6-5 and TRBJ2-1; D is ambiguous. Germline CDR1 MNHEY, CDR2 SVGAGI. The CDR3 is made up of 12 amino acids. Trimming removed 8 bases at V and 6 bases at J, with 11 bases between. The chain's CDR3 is CASRSWGNEQFF. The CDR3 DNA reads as TGTGCCAGCCGTTCGTGGGGCAATGAGCAGTTCTTC.

The CDR3 DNA follows: TGTGCCAGCAGTGACTCTTGGTCCGGAGGCTACACCTTC. Protein: CASSDSWSGGYTF. The rearrangement uses TRBV6-4 and TRBJ1-2; the D is unclear. CDR3 length: 13 residues. Germline V lookup: CDR1 MRHNA, CDR2 SNTAGT. With 0 bases removed from V and 8 bases from J, the gap between germline ends came to 10 bases.

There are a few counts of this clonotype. CDR3 nucleotides: TGTGCCAGCAGTCCCGGACCGGGCGCTGAAGCTTTCTTT. Translated, it gives CASSPGPGAEAFF. This sequence joins TRBV12-3 or TRBV12-4 and TRBJ1-1; D remains ambiguous. V was pared by 5 bases and J by 6 bases, with 13 bases between. The CDR3 length is 13 residues.

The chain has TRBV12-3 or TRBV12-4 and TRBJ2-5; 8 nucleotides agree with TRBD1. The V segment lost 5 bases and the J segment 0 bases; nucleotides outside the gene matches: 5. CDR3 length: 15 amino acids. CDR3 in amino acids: CASSVRTGYQETQYF. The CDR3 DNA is TGTGCCAGCAGTGTGCGGACAGGGTACCAAGAGACCCAGTACTTC.

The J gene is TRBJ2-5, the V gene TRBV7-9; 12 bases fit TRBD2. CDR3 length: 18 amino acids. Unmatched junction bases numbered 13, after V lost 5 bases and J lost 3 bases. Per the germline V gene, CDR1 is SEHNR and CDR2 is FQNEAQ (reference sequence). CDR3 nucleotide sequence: TGTGCCAGCAGCCCCCTAGCGGGGGGGCTCATGTGGAAAGAGACCCAGTACTTC. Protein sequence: CASSPLAGGLMWKETQYF.

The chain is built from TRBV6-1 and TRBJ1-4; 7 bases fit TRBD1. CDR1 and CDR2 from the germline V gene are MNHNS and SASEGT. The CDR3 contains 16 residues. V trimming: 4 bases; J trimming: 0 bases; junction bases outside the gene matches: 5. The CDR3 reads CASSGTGYATNEKLFF. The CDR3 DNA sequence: TGTGCCAGCAGTGGGACAGGATATGCAACTAATGAAAAACTGTTTTTT.

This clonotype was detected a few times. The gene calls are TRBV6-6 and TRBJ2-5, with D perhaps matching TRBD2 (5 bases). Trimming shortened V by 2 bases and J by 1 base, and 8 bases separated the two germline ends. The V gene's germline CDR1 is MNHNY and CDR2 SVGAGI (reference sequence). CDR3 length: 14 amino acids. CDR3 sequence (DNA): TGTGCCAGCAGTTACGAGGGTTCCCAAGAGACCCAGTACTTC. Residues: CASSYEGSQETQYF.

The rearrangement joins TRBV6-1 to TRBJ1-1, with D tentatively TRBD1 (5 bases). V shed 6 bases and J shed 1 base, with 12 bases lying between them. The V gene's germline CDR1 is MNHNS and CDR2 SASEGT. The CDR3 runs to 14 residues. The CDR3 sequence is CASSPMGGNTEAFF. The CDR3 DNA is TGTGCCAGCAGCCCCATGGGGGGGAACACTGAAGCTTTCTTT.

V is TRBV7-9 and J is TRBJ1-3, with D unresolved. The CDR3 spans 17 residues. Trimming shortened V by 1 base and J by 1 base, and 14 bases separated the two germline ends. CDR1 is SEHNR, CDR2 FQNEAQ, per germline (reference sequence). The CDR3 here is CASSLGKGSTSGNTIYF. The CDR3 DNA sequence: TGTGCCAGCAGCTTAGGTAAAGGCAGTACTTCTGGAAACACCATATATTTT.

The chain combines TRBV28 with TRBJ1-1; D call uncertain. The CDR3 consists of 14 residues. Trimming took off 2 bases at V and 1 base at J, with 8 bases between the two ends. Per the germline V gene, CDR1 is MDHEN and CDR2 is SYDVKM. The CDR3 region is CASSLRWSNTEAFF. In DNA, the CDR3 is TGTGCCAGCAGTTTAAGATGGTCGAACACTGAAGCTTTCTTT. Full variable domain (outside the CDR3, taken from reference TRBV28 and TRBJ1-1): DVKVTQSSRYLVKRTGEKVFLECVQDMDHENMFWYRQDPGLGLRLIYFSYDVKMKEKGDIPEGYSVSREKKERFSLILESASTNQTSMYLCASSLRWSNTEAFFGQGTRLTVV.

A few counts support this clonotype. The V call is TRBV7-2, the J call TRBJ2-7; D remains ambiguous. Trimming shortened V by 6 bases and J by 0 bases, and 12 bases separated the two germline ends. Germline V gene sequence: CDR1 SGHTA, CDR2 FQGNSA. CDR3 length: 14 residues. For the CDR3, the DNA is TGTGCCAGCAGGAATCCGGGCCTCTCCTACGAGCAGTACTTC. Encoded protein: CASRNPGLSYEQYF.

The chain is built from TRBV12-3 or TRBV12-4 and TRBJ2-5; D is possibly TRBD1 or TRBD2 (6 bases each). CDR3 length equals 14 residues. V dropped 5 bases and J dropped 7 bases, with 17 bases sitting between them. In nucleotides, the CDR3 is TGTGCCAGCAGTCCGCAGGGGCCCGGGAGGACCCAGTACTTC. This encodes CASSPQGPGRTQYF.

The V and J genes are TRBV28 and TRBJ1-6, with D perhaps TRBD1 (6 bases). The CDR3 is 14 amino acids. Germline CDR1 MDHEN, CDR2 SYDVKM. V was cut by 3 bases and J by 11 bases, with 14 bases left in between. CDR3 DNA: TGTGCCAGCAGTTTGGCGGACAGACCAGCACCCCTCCACTTT. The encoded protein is CASSLADRPAPLHF.

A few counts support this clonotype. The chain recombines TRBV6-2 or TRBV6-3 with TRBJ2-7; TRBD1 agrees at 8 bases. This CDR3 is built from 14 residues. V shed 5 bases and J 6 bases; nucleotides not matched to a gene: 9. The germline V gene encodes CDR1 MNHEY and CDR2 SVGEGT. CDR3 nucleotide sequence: TGTGCCAGCAGTCGGCTTGGGACAGGCGGCGAGCAGTACTTC. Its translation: CASSRLGTGGEQYF.